One T cell receptor beta chain is described in this entry. The specificity of this receptor is unknown. Within one base of it there is no much larger clone, and no base qualities were kept. The data are from a study of T-cell memory formation after mild COVID-19 (dated by TCRdb to the early 2020s). About the investigation overall: TCR sequence clusters from the two donors were found to be largely donor specific. Longitudinal TCRalpha and TCRbeta repertoire sequencing tracked T-cell clones expanding and contracting after mild COVID-19 in two donors. Two young, previously healthy adult volunteers made up the cohort, one male and one female.

Ficoll-Paque density gradient centrifugation was the method used to isolate PBMCs. From a lookup of the germline V gene, CDR1 and CDR2 are SGDLS and YYNGEE. The junction carries 17 bases between V and J, which are trimmed by 3 bases and 10 bases respectively. From cysteine to phenylalanine, the CDR3 is 15 amino acids long. The entry retains the CDR3 DNA only, 45 bases that are in frame from base 1. Data came from an Illumina NovaSeq 6000. Using 5'RACE with constant-segment primers, TCRalpha and TCRbeta cDNA libraries were constructed, with sample barcodes and unique molecular identifiers added in the process. RNA was extracted from every sample with Trizol reagent. The libraries were amplified in two PCR steps, and the second step added a second sample barcode and Illumina TruSeq adapters. The libraries were sequenced on an Illumina NovaSeq using 2 x 150 bp paired-end reads. Turning to the authors' computational methods: Demultiplexing of reads and collapsing into UMI-guided consensus sequences were performed with migec v1.2.7. Using mixcr v2.1.11, the UMI consensuses were aligned to TRA and TRB V and J templates and assembled into clonotypes. A clonotype was counted as expanded or contracted only if both edgeR and NoisET called the change significant, with noise models trained on biological replicates. For edgeR calls, the thresholds were a false discovery rate-adjusted p below 0.01 and a log2 fold-change of 1. As an exploratory analysis of dynamics, max-normalized trajectories of the 1000 most abundant clonotypes were examined with PCA combined with hierarchical clustering. Separately sequenced CD4+ and CD8+ repertoires were used to assign the CD4 or CD8 phenotype of responding clones. Using fastp at Q25 and MiXCR, TCRdb reprocessed the public reads and kept productive beta chains. Every CDR3 protein is listed once, alongside the most common genes and DNA of its rows. The V and J calls shown here were made by TCRdb, not taken from the authors' results. The sample has 400,000 or so distinct CDR3 sequences on record, roughly 21% of them singletons. The leading ten clones occupy around 12% of the sample.

Study-wide findings and limitations: Contracting CD4+ clones were found mainly in CM and EM memory subsets, while CD8+ clones were enriched in EMRA. Some responding clones were detected in pre-infection memory, suggesting pre-existing cross-reactive memory T cells joined the SARS-CoV-2 response. SARS-CoV-2 specificity of the second-wave clones peaking on day 37 was not confirmed. From day 15 to 85, contracting clones showed balanced CD4/CD8 phenotypes, whereas a second wave of clones that expanded from day 15 to 37 leaned towards CD4+. The study included only a couple of mild cases, and larger cohorts that include severe cases with pre-infection samples were judged to be necessary.

The sequence was collected from an adult woman who had mild COVID-19 (a few samples of this study predate the infection). The sample titles of this study are shuffled in the database, so cell type and time point are left out; the donor was told from shared clones. The chain is encoded by TRBV9 joined to TRBJ1-6; the D gene is perhaps TRBD1, on 5 matching bases. The sequenced sample consisted of PBMCs or a T cell subset sorted from them (not recorded which). The CDR3 region reads CASSASGRVGSPLHF. The nucleotide sequence is TGTGCCAGCAGCGCCTCGGGCAGGGTCGGATCACCCCTCCACTTT.